The clone carrying this T cell receptor (beta chain) was counted many times. The data derive from a study of T cells in Graves' hyperthyroidism and ophthalmopathy. There were TCR beta CDR3 regions amplified from RNA transcripts. The HTBI primer set served for first-round RT-PCR of the TCR CDR3. TCRdb ran MiXCR on the multiplex PCR reads and lists one entry per CDR3 protein. The sample contains approximately 710,000 distinct CDR3 sequences, around a sixth of which appear only once. The CDR3 runs to 13 residues. Germline V gene sequence: CDR1 SGHTA, CDR2 FQGNSA. Trimming removed 5 bases from V and 5 bases from J, with 12 bases in between.

The chain carries TRBV7-2 and TRBJ1-2; a possible D gene is TRBD1 (6 bases). The sequence was obtained from a man aged 45 to 65 with Graves' hyperthyroidism. Sequences were obtained from blood. The CDR3 protein is CASSKQGLYGYTF. The CDR3 nucleotides read TGTGCCAGCAGCAAACAGGGCCTGTATGGCTACACCTTC.